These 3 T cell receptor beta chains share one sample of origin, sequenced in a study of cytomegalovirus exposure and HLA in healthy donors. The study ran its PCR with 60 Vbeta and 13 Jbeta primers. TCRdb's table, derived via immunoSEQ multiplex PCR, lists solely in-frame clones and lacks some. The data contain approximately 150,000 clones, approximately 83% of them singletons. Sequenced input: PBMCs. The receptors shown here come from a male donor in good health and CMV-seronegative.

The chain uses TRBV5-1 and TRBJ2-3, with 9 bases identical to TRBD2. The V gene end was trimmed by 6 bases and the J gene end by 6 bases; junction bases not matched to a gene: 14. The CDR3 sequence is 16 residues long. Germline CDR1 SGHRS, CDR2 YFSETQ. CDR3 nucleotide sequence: TGCGCCAGCAAATCCATCCCGCGGGAGGGAGGGGATACGCAGTATTTT. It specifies CASKSIPREGGDTQYF.

CDR3: CASSVDAGVVTEQYF. The CDR3 bases are TGTGCCAGCAGCGTTGATGCAGGGGTCGTAACCGAGCAGTACTTC. V usage is TRBV9 and J usage is TRBJ2-7, with D maybe TRBD1 (6 bases). The V gene's germline CDR1 is SGDLS and CDR2 YYNGEE. Between the trimmed V and J ends, which lost 2 bases and 6 bases, there was a span of 18 bases. The length of the CDR3 is 15 residues.

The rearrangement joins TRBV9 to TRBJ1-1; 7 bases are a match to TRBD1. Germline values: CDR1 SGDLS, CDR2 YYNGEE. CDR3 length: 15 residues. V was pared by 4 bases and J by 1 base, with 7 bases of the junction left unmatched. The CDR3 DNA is TGTGCCAGCAGCCCTCGGACAGGTGAGAACACTGAAGCTTTCTTT. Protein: CASSPRTGENTEAFF.